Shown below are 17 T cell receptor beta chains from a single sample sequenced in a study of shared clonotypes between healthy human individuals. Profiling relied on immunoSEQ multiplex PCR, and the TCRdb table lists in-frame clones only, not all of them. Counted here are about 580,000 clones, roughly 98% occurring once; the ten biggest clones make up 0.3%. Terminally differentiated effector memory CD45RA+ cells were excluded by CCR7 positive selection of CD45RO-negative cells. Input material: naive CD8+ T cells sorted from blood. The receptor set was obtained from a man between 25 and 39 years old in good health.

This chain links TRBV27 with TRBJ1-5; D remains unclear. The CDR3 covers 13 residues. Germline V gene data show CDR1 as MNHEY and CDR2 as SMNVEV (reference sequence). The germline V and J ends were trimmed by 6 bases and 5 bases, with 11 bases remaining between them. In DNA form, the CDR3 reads TGTGCCAGCAGGGAAGGCTGGGATCAGCCCCAGCATTTT. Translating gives CASREGWDQPQHF.

CDR3 DNA: TGTGCCAGCAGCTGGAGGAATTCTGCCTACGAGCAGTACTTC. Amino acid sequence: CASSWRNSAYEQYF. This sequence joins TRBV5-6 and TRBJ2-7, with D possibly matching TRBD2 (5 bases). The germline gives CDR1 SGHDT, CDR2 YYEEEE. The CDR3 runs to 14 residues. The V end was cut by 3 bases, the J end by 2 bases, with 12 bases between.

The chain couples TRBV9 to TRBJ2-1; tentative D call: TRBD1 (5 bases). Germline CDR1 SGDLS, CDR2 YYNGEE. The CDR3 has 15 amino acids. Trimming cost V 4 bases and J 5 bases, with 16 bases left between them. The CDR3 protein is CASSPEGAANNEQFF. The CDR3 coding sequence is TGTGCCAGCAGCCCAGAAGGGGCGGCTAACAATGAGCAGTTCTTC.

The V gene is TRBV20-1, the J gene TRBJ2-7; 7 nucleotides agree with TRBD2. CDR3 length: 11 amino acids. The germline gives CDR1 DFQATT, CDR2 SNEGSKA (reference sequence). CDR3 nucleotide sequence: TGCAGACCCACTAGCGACTACGAGCAGTACTTC. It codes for CRPTSDYEQYF.

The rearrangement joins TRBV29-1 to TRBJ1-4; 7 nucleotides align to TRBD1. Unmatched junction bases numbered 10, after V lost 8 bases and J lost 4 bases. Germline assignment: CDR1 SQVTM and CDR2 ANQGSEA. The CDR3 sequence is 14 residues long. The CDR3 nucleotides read TGCAGCATCCGACAGGGTACGAGTAATGAAAAACTGTTTTTT. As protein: CSIRQGTSNEKLFF.

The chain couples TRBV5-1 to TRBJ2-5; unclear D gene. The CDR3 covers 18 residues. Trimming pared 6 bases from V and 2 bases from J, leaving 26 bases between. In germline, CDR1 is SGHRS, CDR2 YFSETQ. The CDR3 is CASTQETGRPTLQETQYF. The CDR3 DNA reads TGCGCCAGCACCCAAGAAACCGGGCGGCCTACTTTGCAAGAGACCCAGTACTTC.

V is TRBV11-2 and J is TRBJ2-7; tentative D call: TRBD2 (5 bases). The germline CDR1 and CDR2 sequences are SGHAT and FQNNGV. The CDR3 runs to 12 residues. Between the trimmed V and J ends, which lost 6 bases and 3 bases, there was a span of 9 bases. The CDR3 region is CASRDSFYEQYF. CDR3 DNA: TGTGCCAGCAGGGACTCATTCTACGAGCAGTACTTC.

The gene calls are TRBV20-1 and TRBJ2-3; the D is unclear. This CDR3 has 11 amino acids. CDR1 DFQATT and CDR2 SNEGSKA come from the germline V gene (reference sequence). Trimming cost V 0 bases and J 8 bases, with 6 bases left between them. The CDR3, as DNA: TGCAGTGCTAGAGAAGGCCGTACGCAGTATTTT. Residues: CSAREGRTQYF.

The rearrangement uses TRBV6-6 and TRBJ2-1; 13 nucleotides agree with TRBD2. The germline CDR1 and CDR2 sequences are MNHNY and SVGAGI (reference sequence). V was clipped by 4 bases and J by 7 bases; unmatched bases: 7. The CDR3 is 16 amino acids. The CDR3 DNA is TGTGCCAGCAGTTTTGGGACTAGCGGGAACTATAATGAGCAGTTCTTC. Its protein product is CASSFGTSGNYNEQFF.

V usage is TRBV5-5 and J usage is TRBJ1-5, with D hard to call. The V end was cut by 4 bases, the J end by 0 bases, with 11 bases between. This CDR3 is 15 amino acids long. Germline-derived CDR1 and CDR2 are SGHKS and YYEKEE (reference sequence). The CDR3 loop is CASSRYADSNQPQHF. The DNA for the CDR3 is TGTGCCAGCAGCCGATACGCGGATAGCAATCAGCCCCAGCATTTT.

The chain's CDR3 is CASSWGTRPAPSPAGELFF. Written as DNA, the CDR3 is TGTGCCAGCAGCTGGGGGACCCGTCCGGCCCCTAGTCCAGCCGGGGAGCTGTTTTTT. This sequence joins TRBV7-2 and TRBJ2-2; TRBD1 or TRBD2 may be the D gene (5 bases each). The CDR3 extends over 19 amino acids. Trimming left V 4 bases short and J 6 bases short, with 27 bases between. From germline, CDR1 is SGHTA and CDR2 FQGNSA.

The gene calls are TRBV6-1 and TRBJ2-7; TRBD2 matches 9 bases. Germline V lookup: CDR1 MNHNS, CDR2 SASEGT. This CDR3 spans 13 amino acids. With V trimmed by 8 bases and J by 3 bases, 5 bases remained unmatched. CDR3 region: CASGRLADYEQYF. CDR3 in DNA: TGTGCCAGCGGAAGACTAGCGGACTACGAGCAGTACTTC.

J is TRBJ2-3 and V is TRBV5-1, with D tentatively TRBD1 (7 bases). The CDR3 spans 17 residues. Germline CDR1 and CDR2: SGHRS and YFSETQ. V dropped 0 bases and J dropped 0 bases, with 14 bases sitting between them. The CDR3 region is CASSLAPTGTSTDTQYF. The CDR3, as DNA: TGCGCCAGCAGCTTGGCCCCGACAGGGACTAGCACAGATACGCAGTATTTT. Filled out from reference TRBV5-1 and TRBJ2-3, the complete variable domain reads KAGVTQTPRYLIKTRGQQVTLSCSPISGHRSVSWYQQTPGQGLQFLFEYFSETQRNKGNFPGRFSGRQFSNSRSEMNVSTLELGDSALYLCASSLAPTGTSTDTQYFGPGTRLTVL.

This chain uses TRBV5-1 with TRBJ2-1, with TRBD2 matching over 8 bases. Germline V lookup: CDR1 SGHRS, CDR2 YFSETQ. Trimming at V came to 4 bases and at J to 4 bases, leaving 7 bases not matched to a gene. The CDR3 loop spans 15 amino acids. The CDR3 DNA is TGCGCCAGCAGCGCTACTAGCGGCCAATACAATGAGCAGTTCTTC. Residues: CASSATSGQYNEQFF.

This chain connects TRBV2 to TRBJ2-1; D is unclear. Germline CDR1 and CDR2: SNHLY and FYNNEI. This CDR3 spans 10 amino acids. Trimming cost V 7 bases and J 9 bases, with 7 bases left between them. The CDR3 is CASNVGEQFF. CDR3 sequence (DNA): TGTGCCAGCAACGTGGGTGAGCAGTTCTTC.

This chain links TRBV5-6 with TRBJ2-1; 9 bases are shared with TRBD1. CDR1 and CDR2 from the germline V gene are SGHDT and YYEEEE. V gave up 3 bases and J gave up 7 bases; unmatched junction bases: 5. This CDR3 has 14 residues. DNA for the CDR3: TGTGCCAGCAGCTCCGGGACAGGGTTTAATGAGCAGTTCTTC. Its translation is CASSSGTGFNEQFF.

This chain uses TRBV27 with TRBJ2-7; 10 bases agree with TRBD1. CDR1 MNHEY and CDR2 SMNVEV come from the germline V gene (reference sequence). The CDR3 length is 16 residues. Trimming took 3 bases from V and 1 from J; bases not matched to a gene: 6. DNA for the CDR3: TGTGCCAGCAGTTTCGGGACAGGGGAAACATCCTACGAGCAGTACTTC. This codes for CASSFGTGETSYEQYF.